The 21 T cell receptor beta chains presented below share a single source sample, sequenced in a study of cytomegalovirus exposure and HLA in healthy donors. Use of 60 Vbeta and 13 Jbeta primers characterized the PCR. TCRdb keeps only in-frame clones here, not all; method: immunoSEQ multiplex PCR. The data contain 35,000 or so clones, 75% to 85% of them singletons. The source material was PBMCs. The receptors stem from a woman in her 40s in good health and CMV-seronegative.

The rearrangement links TRBV6-5 to TRBJ2-2; 8 nucleotides agree with TRBD1. CDR3 length: 15 residues. Germline values: CDR1 MNHEY, CDR2 SVGAGI. J gave up 4 bases and V 4 bases, and 5 bases lay outside the gene matches. The CDR3 spells CASSSDRGGTGELFF. Here the CDR3 DNA reads TGTGCCAGCAGTTCTGACAGGGGAGGCACCGGGGAGCTGTTTTTT.

This clone was detected only once. The V and J genes are TRBV28 and TRBJ1-5; no clear D gene. The V gene's germline CDR1 is MDHEN and CDR2 SYDVKM. The CDR3 has 11 residues. V gave up 4 bases and J gave up 14 bases, with 12 bases separating them. This CDR3 reads CASSSNGDEHF. In nucleotides, the CDR3 is TGTGCCAGCAGTTCGAATGGAGACGAGCATTTT.

This clone was counted once. V and J are TRBV5-1 and TRBJ1-4; TRBD1 matches at 8 bases. The CDR3 spans 15 residues. Trimming cost V 2 bases and J 8 bases; bases outside gene matches: 8. Germline values: CDR1 SGHRS, CDR2 YFSETQ. This chain's CDR3 is CASSLQTGVNEKLFF. The CDR3 DNA reads TGCGCCAGCAGCTTACAGACAGGGGTAAACGAAAAACTGTTTTTT.

This sequence joins TRBV7-9 and TRBJ1-1; possible D gene TRBD1, 6 bases. CDR1 is SEHNR and CDR2 is FQNEAQ in the germline V gene (reference sequence). The CDR3 loop spans 13 amino acids. Trimming left V 6 bases short and J 1 base short, with 9 bases between. The DNA for the CDR3 is TGTGCCAGCAGTCAACAGGGGAACACTGAAGCTTTCTTT. It yields the protein CASSQQGNTEAFF.

This clone was observed a single time. V usage is TRBV5-6 and J usage is TRBJ2-5, with 9 bases matching TRBD1. CDR3 length: 15 amino acids. With 4 bases clipped from V and 4 bases from J, the junction kept 8 bases outside the gene matches. Germline assignment: CDR1 SGHDT and CDR2 YYEEEE. CDR3 residues: CASSRNRGRSETQYF. Written as DNA, the CDR3 is TGTGCCAGCAGCCGGAACAGGGGGCGATCAGAGACCCAGTACTTC.

The rearrangement links TRBV4-1 to TRBJ2-3; 7 bases match TRBD2. With V trimmed by 4 bases and J by 0 bases, 4 bases remained unmatched. Germline V lookup: CDR1 MGHRA, CDR2 YSYEKL. CDR3 length equals 15 residues. The DNA for the CDR3 is TGCGCCAGCAGCCCCCAGCGGGGCAGCACAGATACGCAGTATTTT. This translates into CASSPQRGSTDTQYF.

The rearrangement uses TRBV4-1 and TRBJ1-4; 11 nucleotides match TRBD1. Germline CDR1 MGHRA, CDR2 YSYEKL. This CDR3 contains 16 residues. V trimming: 4 bases; J trimming: 8 bases; junction bases outside the gene matches: 9. CDR3 in DNA: TGCGCCAGCAGCCTCAGCCCGGGACAGGGGGAAGAAAAACTGTTTTTT. Translated: CASSLSPGQGEEKLFF.

The chain links TRBV6-5 to TRBJ2-7; perhaps TRBD1 as D (6 bases). Per germline, CDR1 MNHEY and CDR2 SVGAGI. CDR3 length: 14 residues. The V and J ends lost 6 bases and 0 bases respectively, with 12 bases between them. The CDR3 sequence is CASSPGVSSYEQYF. CDR3 DNA: TGTGCCAGCAGCCCAGGGGTCTCCTCCTACGAGCAGTACTTC.

The chain carries TRBV9 and TRBJ1-5; no clear D. CDR1 and CDR2 from the germline V gene are SGDLS and YYNGEE. CDR3 length: 13 residues. The V and J ends lost 3 bases and 4 bases respectively, with 8 bases between them. CDR3: CASSAEENQPQHF. CDR3 bases: TGTGCCAGCAGCGCTGAGGAGAATCAGCCCCAGCATTTT.

The rearrangement links TRBV7-9 to TRBJ2-1, with 14 bases fitting TRBD2. Trimming took 3 bases from V and 6 from J; bases not matched to a gene: 1. Per germline, CDR1 SEHNR and CDR2 FQNEAQ (reference sequence). This CDR3 contains 15 residues. This CDR3 is CASSFGLAGGNEQFF. CDR3 nucleotides: TGTGCCAGCAGCTTCGGACTAGCGGGAGGCAATGAGCAGTTCTTC.

This chain joins TRBV10-2 and TRBJ2-2; 8 bases are shared with TRBD1. This CDR3 is built from 15 residues. Trimming at V came to 1 base and at J to 5 bases, leaving 3 bases not matched to a gene. In germline, CDR1 is WSHSY, CDR2 SAAADI. CDR3 sequence (DNA): TGCGCCAGCAGTGAGTGGCAGGGGGCGACCGGGGAGCTGTTTTTT. It codes for CASSEWQGATGELFF.

The genes are TRBV7-8 and TRBJ1-4; unclear D gene. The CDR3 is 14 amino acids. V was cut by 5 bases and J by 0 bases, with 7 bases left in between. CDR1 and CDR2 (germline): SGHVS, FQNEAQ. The CDR3 reads CASSPLTTNEKLFF. Written as DNA, the CDR3 is TGTGCCAGCAGCCCACTTACAACTAATGAAAAACTGTTTTTT.

This clone was seen more than once but under ten times. This chain uses TRBV10-3 with TRBJ2-6; D not resolved. Germline V gives CDR1 ENHRY, CDR2 SYGVKD. Trimming shortened V by 10 bases and J by 2 bases, and 9 bases separated the two germline ends. The CDR3 has 13 amino acids. The CDR3 loop reads CATSVAGANVLTF. For the CDR3, the DNA is TGTGCCACCTCCGTCGCTGGGGCCAACGTCCTGACTTTC.

V usage is TRBV7-9 and J usage is TRBJ2-7, with a weak D call TRBD2 (7 bases). The CDR3 extends over 16 amino acids. Germline V lookup: CDR1 SEHNR, CDR2 FQNEAQ (reference sequence). The V and J ends lost 1 base and 4 bases respectively, with 17 bases between them. Here the CDR3 DNA reads TGTGCCAGCAGCTTAGTTCCCGGACAGCGGGGTTACGAGCAGTACTTC. Residues: CASSLVPGQRGYEQYF.

The CDR3 loop reads CASTDNTDTQYF. CDR3 nucleotide sequence: TGCGCCAGCACCGACAACACAGATACGCAGTATTTT. The gene calls are TRBV5-1 and TRBJ2-3; D gene ambiguous. Trimming took off 6 bases at V and 2 bases at J, with 7 bases between the two ends. The CDR3 covers 12 residues. Per germline, CDR1 SGHRS and CDR2 YFSETQ.

This sequence joins TRBV5-4 and TRBJ1-1; D is possibly TRBD1 (6 bases). Germline assignment: CDR1 SGHNT and CDR2 YYREEE (reference sequence). CDR3 size: 13 residues. The V gene lost 4 bases and the J gene lost 3 bases, with 10 bases spanning the gap. Here the CDR3 DNA reads TGTGCCAGCAGCCGGACAGCGGACACTGAAGCTTTCTTT. Encoded protein: CASSRTADTEAFF.

This chain uses TRBV7-2 with TRBJ2-3; no firm D call. V was pared by 5 bases and J by 7 bases, with 13 bases between. This CDR3 spans 13 amino acids. Germline V gene lookup returns CDR1 SGHTA and CDR2 FQGNSA. This chain's CDR3 is CASSLDSSNTQYF. CDR3 in DNA: TGTGCCAGCAGCCTCGACTCATCGAATACGCAGTATTTT.

The CDR3 bases are TGTGCCAGCAGCGCCTCTGACAGGTGGAATTCACCCCTCCACTTT. Translation gives CASSASDRWNSPLHF. This chain joins TRBV9 and TRBJ1-6, with D possibly matching TRBD1 (6 bases). There are 15 residues in the CDR3. V shed 3 bases and J shed 7 bases, with 14 bases lying between them. Germline-derived CDR1 and CDR2 are SGDLS and YYNGEE.

The gene calls are TRBV10-3 and TRBJ2-2, with 9 nucleotides matching TRBD1. The trim removed 7 bases at V and 4 bases at J, leaving 13 bases unmatched. CDR3 length: 17 amino acids. From germline, CDR1 is ENHRY and CDR2 SYGVKD. CDR3 in amino acids: CAITKRAGTGTTGELFF. Here the CDR3 DNA reads TGTGCCATCACCAAACGAGCCGGGACAGGGACCACCGGGGAGCTGTTTTTT.

The chain joins TRBV29-1 to TRBJ1-1; 7 bases are shared with TRBD1. There are 14 residues in the CDR3. CDR1 is SQVTM, CDR2 ANQGSEA, per germline. V lost 2 bases, J lost 6 bases, and 9 bases stayed unmatched. This CDR3 reads CSVERTGYNSEAFF. The CDR3 coding sequence is TGCAGCGTTGAAAGGACAGGATATAATTCTGAAGCTTTCTTT. Full variable domain (outside the CDR3, taken from reference TRBV29-1 and TRBJ1-1): SAVISQKPSRDICQRGTSLTIQCQVDSQVTMMFWYRQQPGQSLTLIATANQGSEATYESGFVIDKFPISRPNLTFSTLTVSNMSPEDSSIYLCSVERTGYNSEAFFGQGTRLTVV.

The chain employs TRBV4-1 and TRBJ1-5; D unresolved. The CDR3 sequence is 16 residues long. Germline-derived CDR1 and CDR2 are MGHRA and YSYEKL. V was clipped by 1 base and J by 1 base, with 11 bases between them. DNA for the CDR3: TGCGCCAGCAGCCAAGTATCGACTCAAAGCAATCAGCCCCAGCATTTT. Its protein is CASSQVSTQSNQPQHF.